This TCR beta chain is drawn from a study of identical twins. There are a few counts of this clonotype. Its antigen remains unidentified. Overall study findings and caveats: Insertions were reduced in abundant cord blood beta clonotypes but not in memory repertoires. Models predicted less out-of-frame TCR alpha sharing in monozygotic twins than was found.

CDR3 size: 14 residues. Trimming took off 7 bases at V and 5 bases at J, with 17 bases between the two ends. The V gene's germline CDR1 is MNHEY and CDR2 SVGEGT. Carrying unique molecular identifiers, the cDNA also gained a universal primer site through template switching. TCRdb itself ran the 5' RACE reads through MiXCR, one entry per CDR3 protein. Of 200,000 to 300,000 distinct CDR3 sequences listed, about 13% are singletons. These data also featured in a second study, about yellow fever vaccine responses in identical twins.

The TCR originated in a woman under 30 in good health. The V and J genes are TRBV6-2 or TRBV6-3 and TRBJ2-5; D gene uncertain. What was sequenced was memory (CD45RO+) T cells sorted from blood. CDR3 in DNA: TGTGCCAGCAATGGGCGGCAGACGCGGGAGACCCAGTACTTC. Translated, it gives CASNGRQTRETQYF.